This T cell receptor beta chain comes out of a study of cytomegalovirus exposure and HLA in healthy donors. PCR primers comprised 60 Vbeta and 13 Jbeta primers. The repertoire was sequenced with immunoSEQ multiplex PCR; TCRdb's copy has only in-frame clones and lacks some. In the table there are around 99,000 clones, 65% to 85% of which are singletons. This clone was detected a few times. V gave up 6 bases and J gave up 4 bases, with 27 bases separating them. The CDR3 has 18 amino acids. In germline, CDR1 is SGHVS, CDR2 FQNEAQ. This receptor was obtained from a man aged 25-40 years in good health and CMV-seronegative. V gene TRBV7-8 combines with J gene TRBJ1-2, with a weak D call TRBD1 (6 bases). Sequencing input: PBMCs. The CDR3, as DNA: TGTGCCAGCAGTCTCAACAAGGGGGGGGGCGGGTTGGGCTATGGCTACACCTTC. Its protein is CASSLNKGGGGLGYGYTF.